Each of the 24 T cell receptor beta chains below was sequenced from the same sample in a study of cytomegalovirus exposure and HLA in healthy donors (dated by TCRdb to the late 2010s). The library was obtained by the immunoSEQ multiplex PCR assay. A mixture of 60 forward primers for TCR Vbeta segments and 13 reverse primers for TCR Jbeta segments was used in the multiplex PCR. In its TCRdb copy, this immuneACCESS table keeps in-frame sequences only and misses some clones. Where compared with another copy, unresolved V genes explain less than half of these, and the others have no known cause. This sample holds some 140,000 clones; more than 70% were observed only once. Under 2.5% of the sample is in the top ten clones. Sequencing was carried out using PBMCs. The origin of the receptors is a man aged 25 to 40 in good health and CMV-seronegative.

V usage is TRBV7-8 and J usage is TRBJ1-1; a weak D match, TRBD1 (6 bases). Trimming removed 5 bases from V and 0 bases from J, with 7 bases in between. Per the germline V gene, CDR1 is SGHVS and CDR2 is FQNEAQ. CDR3 length: 13 residues. This chain's CDR3 is CASSRQVNTEAFF. As DNA, the CDR3 is TGTGCCAGCAGCCGACAGGTGAACACTGAAGCTTTCTTT.

This rearrangement joins TRBV2 to TRBJ2-3, with 8 bases identical to TRBD2. CDR1 and CDR2 from the germline V gene are SNHLY and FYNNEI. The CDR3 is 16 residues long. J gave up 3 bases and V 10 bases, and 15 bases lay outside the gene matches. Written as DNA, the CDR3 is TGTGCCATCCGACGACCAGCGGGAGTTATGACAGATACGCAGTATTTT. Protein: CAIRRPAGVMTDTQYF.

The chain is built from TRBV27 and TRBJ2-3; 7 nucleotides line up with TRBD2. The junction had 7 bases not matched to a gene; V was cut back by 3 bases and J by 4 bases. Germline V lookup: CDR1 MNHEY, CDR2 SMNVEV (reference sequence). This CDR3 has 15 residues. In DNA form, the CDR3 reads TGTGCCAGCAGTTTGGGAGGGAGGGTCGCAGATACGCAGTATTTT. It is translated as CASSLGGRVADTQYF.

The V gene is TRBV5-1, the J gene TRBJ2-5; 8 bases align to TRBD2. In germline, CDR1 is SGHRS, CDR2 YFSETQ. V lost 0 bases, J lost 1 base, and 5 bases stayed unmatched. CDR3 length equals 16 residues. CDR3 sequence (DNA): TGCGCCAGCAGCTTGGGCAGGACTAGCCCCCAAGAGACCCAGTACTTC. It translates to CASSLGRTSPQETQYF.

The J gene is TRBJ1-4, the V gene TRBV10-3; D gene ambiguous. Trimming removed 2 bases at V and 7 bases at J, with 17 bases between. CDR3 length: 16 residues. The V gene's germline CDR1 is ENHRY and CDR2 SYGVKD. The CDR3 loop is CAISETHGAAFEKLFF. CDR3 in DNA: TGTGCCATCAGTGAGACTCACGGCGCGGCCTTTGAAAAACTGTTTTTT.

V usage is TRBV6-5 and J usage is TRBJ2-7; D perhaps matches TRBD1 (6 bases). Germline V gene data show CDR1 as MNHEY and CDR2 as SVGAGI. The length of the CDR3 is 16 residues. V was shortened by 4 bases and J by 3 bases, with 19 bases between the two germline ends. The CDR3 protein is CASSFDRRPLDYEQYF. The DNA for the CDR3 is TGTGCCAGCAGTTTCGACAGGAGGCCCCTGGACTACGAGCAGTACTTC.

V usage is TRBV19 and J usage is TRBJ1-5; TRBD1 matches 7 bases. This CDR3 comprises 14 residues. With 4 bases clipped from V and 5 bases from J, the junction kept 5 bases outside the gene matches. Per the germline V gene, CDR1 is LNHDA and CDR2 is SQIVND (reference sequence). This CDR3 reads CASSTMTGYQPQHF. CDR3 DNA sequence: TGTGCCAGTAGTACTATGACAGGGTATCAGCCCCAGCATTTT. Looking up the rest from reference TRBV19 and TRBJ1-5 gives the full variable domain: DGGITQSPKYLFRKEGQNVTLSCEQNLNHDAMYWYRQDPGQGLRLIYYSQIVNDFQKGDIAEGYSVSREKKESFPLTVTSAQKNPTAFYLCASSTMTGYQPQHFGDGTRLSIL.

This chain joins TRBV28 and TRBJ2-1; D might be TRBD2 (7 bases). Per the germline V gene, CDR1 is MDHEN and CDR2 is SYDVKM. This CDR3 has 16 amino acids. V lost 4 bases to trimming and J lost 7 bases, with 20 bases between them. The CDR3 coding sequence is TGTGCCAGCAGTTCTCTGGGGGCGGGAGTGAGGAATGAGCAGTTCTTC. Protein sequence: CASSSLGAGVRNEQFF.

The V and J genes are TRBV11-1 and TRBJ2-1; TRBD1 agrees at 7 bases. CDR1 and CDR2 (germline): SGHAT, FQDESV (reference sequence). V lost 6 bases, J lost 6 bases, and 11 bases stayed unmatched. The CDR3 loop spans 15 amino acids. The chain's CDR3 is CASRAGRGLPNEQFF. The CDR3 DNA reads as TGTGCCAGCAGAGCCGGAAGGGGGCTACCCAATGAGCAGTTCTTC.

This clone came up once. The rearrangement links TRBV18 to TRBJ2-7; 10 bases are a match to TRBD1. This CDR3 comprises 14 residues. The germline V gene encodes CDR1 KGHSH and CDR2 LQKENI. The V gene end was trimmed by 6 bases and the J gene end by 0 bases; junction bases not matched to a gene: 2. CDR3 residues: CASSRQGASYEQYF. In DNA form, the CDR3 reads TGTGCCAGCTCGCGACAGGGGGCCTCCTACGAGCAGTACTTC.

The chain carries TRBV29-1 and TRBJ2-7, with 9 bases fitting TRBD1. CDR3 length: 15 amino acids. Germline V gene data show CDR1 as SQVTM and CDR2 as ANQGSEA. V gave up 4 bases and J gave up 7 bases; unmatched junction bases: 14. The CDR3 coding sequence is TGCAGCGTTGGGGGACAGGGATCATTTGTGGGTGAGCAGTACTTC. It yields the protein CSVGGQGSFVGEQYF.

This rearrangement joins TRBV25-1 to TRBJ2-7; TRBD2 aligns across 12 bases. The germline gives CDR1 MGHDK, CDR2 SYGVNS. This CDR3 contains 16 residues. The V and J ends lost 4 bases and 1 base, in that order; junction bases with no gene match: 5. In DNA form, the CDR3 reads TGTGCCAGCAGTGTACCGGGACTAGCGGGTTCCTACGAGCAGTACTTC. Residues: CASSVPGLAGSYEQYF.

The rearrangement uses TRBV7-3 and TRBJ2-7; D remains unclear. CDR3 length equals 13 residues. Germline-derived CDR1 and CDR2 are SGHTA and FQGTGA. Trimming stripped 3 bases from V and 4 bases from J, with 10 bases between. The CDR3 sequence: CASSFGDSYEQYF. Written as DNA, the CDR3 is TGTGCCAGCAGCTTTGGAGATTCGTACGAGCAGTACTTC. Variable domain in full (rest from reference TRBV7-3 and TRBJ2-7): GAGVSQTPSNKVTEKGKYVELRCDPISGHTALYWYRQSLGQGPEFLIYFQGTGAADDSGLPNDRFFAVRPEGSVSTLKIQRTERGDSAVYLCASSFGDSYEQYFGPGTRLTVT.

The chain uses TRBV18 and TRBJ2-2, with 10 bases matching TRBD1. The CDR3 loop spans 16 amino acids. The J segment lost 4 bases and the V segment lost 5 bases, leaving 7 bases of the junction unmatched. Germline-derived CDR1 and CDR2 are KGHSH and LQKENI. CDR3 bases: TGTGCCAGCTCAAGAGACAGGGGGCAAGTCACCGGGGAGCTGTTTTTT. It specifies CASSRDRGQVTGELFF. The full variable domain, with the rest looked up from reference TRBV18 and TRBJ2-2, is NAGVMQNPRHLVRRRGQEARLRCSPMKGHSHVYWYRQLPEEGLKFMVYLQKENIIDESGMPKERFSAEFPKEGPSILRIQQVVRGDSAAYFCASSRDRGQVTGELFFGEGSRLTVL.

This clone was recorded only once. This rearrangement joins TRBV5-6 to TRBJ2-7; tentatively, D is TRBD1 (5 bases). Germline CDR1 and CDR2: SGHDT and YYEEEE. The CDR3 is 14 residues long. V lost 0 bases and J 2 bases, leaving 9 bases between the germline ends. The CDR3 here is CASSLGMGPYEQYF. The CDR3 DNA follows: TGTGCCAGCAGCTTGGGGATGGGGCCCTACGAGCAGTACTTC.

This chain uses TRBV6-6 with TRBJ2-1, with 9 bases aligning to TRBD1. The ends lost 6 bases at V and 1 base at J; junction bases unmatched: 7. The CDR3 loop spans 16 amino acids. Germline CDR1 and CDR2: MNHNY and SVGAGI (reference sequence). Written as DNA, the CDR3 is TGTGCCAGCAGAAACAGGGGGCAAGGGTCCTACAATGAGCAGTTCTTC. It encodes CASRNRGQGSYNEQFF.

The V call is TRBV19, the J call TRBJ1-5, with D unresolved. The germline CDR1 and CDR2 sequences are LNHDA and SQIVND (reference sequence). The CDR3 is 13 amino acids. The germline V and J ends were trimmed by 4 bases and 5 bases, with 9 bases remaining between them. The CDR3 DNA reads TGTGCCAGTAGTAAGGGCGGGGATCAGCCCCAGCATTTT. It is translated as CASSKGGDQPQHF. Full variable domain (missing parts from reference TRBV19 and TRBJ1-5): DGGITQSPKYLFRKEGQNVTLSCEQNLNHDAMYWYRQDPGQGLRLIYYSQIVNDFQKGDIAEGYSVSREKKESFPLTVTSAQKNPTAFYLCASSKGGDQPQHFGDGTRLSIL.

This chain joins TRBV19 and TRBJ2-7, with D perhaps TRBD2 (5 bases). Germline-derived CDR1 and CDR2 are LNHDA and SQIVND (reference sequence). The CDR3 runs to 14 residues. Deletions cut 10 bases from V and 3 bases from J, with 19 bases between. CDR3 sequence reads: CAKTDRGLGYEQYF. The DNA of the CDR3 is TGTGCCAAAACCGACCGCGGGTTAGGCTACGAGCAGTACTTC.

The chain is built from TRBV5-8 and TRBJ2-7, with D tentatively TRBD2 (5 bases). This CDR3 has 15 residues. Trimming took 0 bases from V and 2 from J, leaving 12 bases between them. In germline, CDR1 is SGHTS, CDR2 YDEGEE. In DNA, the CDR3 is TGTGCCAGCAGCTTGGGCCCGGGATCCGCCTACGAGCAGTACTTC. Translated: CASSLGPGSAYEQYF.

V usage is TRBV6-5 and J usage is TRBJ2-7; weak D call: TRBD2 (6 bases). Trimming pared 6 bases from V and 2 bases from J, leaving 17 bases between. Germline CDR1 reads MNHEY; CDR2 reads SVGAGI. This CDR3 region has 15 residues. CDR3 sequence (DNA): TGTGCCAGCAGCCAGACTAGTGCGGGCCCCTACGAGCAGTACTTC. The encoded protein is CASSQTSAGPYEQYF.

The genes are TRBV27 and TRBJ2-7, with 9 bases that match TRBD1. The CDR3 is 14 residues long. Trimming at V came to 5 bases and at J to 4 bases, leaving 6 bases not matched to a gene. Germline loops: CDR1 MNHEY, CDR2 SMNVEV (reference sequence). This CDR3 is CASSRQGVGYEQYF. The DNA for the CDR3 is TGTGCCAGCAGTCGACAGGGGGTCGGGTACGAGCAGTACTTC.

This rearrangement joins TRBV7-6 to TRBJ2-1, with 9 bases identical to TRBD1. CDR1 SGHVS and CDR2 FNYEAQ come from the germline V gene. Trimming took 5 bases from V and 4 from J; bases not matched to a gene: 3. CDR3 length: 14 amino acids. CDR3 in amino acids: CASSTDRGYNEQFF. CDR3 nucleotides: TGTGCCAGCAGCACGGACAGGGGATACAATGAGCAGTTCTTC.

The V gene is TRBV7-6, the J gene TRBJ1-3, with D perhaps matching TRBD1 (5 bases). Germline values: CDR1 SGHVS, CDR2 FNYEAQ. CDR3 length: 19 amino acids. The V and J ends lost 5 bases and 2 bases respectively, with 25 bases between them. The CDR3 coding sequence is TGTGCCAGCAGCCCCTATTATCCGACAGTAAGGGTCGCTGGAAACACCATATATTTT. Its protein is CASSPYYPTVRVAGNTIYF.

The chain uses TRBV7-3 and TRBJ2-3; D is possibly TRBD2 (6 bases). Germline CDR1 reads SGHTA; CDR2 reads FQGTGA. With 2 bases removed from V and 4 bases from J, the gap between germline ends came to 13 bases. This CDR3 region has 15 residues. DNA of the CDR3: TGTGCCAGCAGCTTACGGGGGAGAGAGGCAGATACGCAGTATTTT. It codes for CASSLRGREADTQYF.